Shown below are 27 T cell receptor beta chains from a single sample sequenced in a study of blood T cell repertoires in COVID-19. Method: immunoSEQ multiplex PCR; TCRdb's copy keeps in-frame clones and lacks some. The sample lists 50,000 to 65,000 clones; 88% were seen once. Specimen: peripheral blood. All receptors come from a man aged 45-65 years with active COVID-19.

This chain connects TRBV7-2 to TRBJ1-1; maybe TRBD1 (5 bases). V was trimmed by 5 bases and J by 5 bases, leaving 9 bases between them. Germline V gives CDR1 SGHTA, CDR2 FQGNSA. The CDR3 totals 12 residues. CDR3 amino acids: CASSRQFTEAFF. Written as DNA, the CDR3 is TGTGCCAGCAGCCGACAGTTTACTGAAGCTTTCTTT.

J is TRBJ1-1 and V is TRBV4-2, with TRBD1 identical over 7 bases. This CDR3 contains 16 residues. V dropped 1 base and J dropped 5; count of bases not matched to a gene: 10. Germline V CDR1 and CDR2: LGHNA, YNFKEQ. The CDR3 loop is CASSQVNRGSGTEAFF. DNA of the CDR3: TGTGCCAGCAGCCAAGTGAACAGGGGTTCGGGGACTGAAGCTTTCTTT.

This sequence joins TRBV13 and TRBJ2-5; D is perhaps TRBD2 (5 bases). CDR3 length equals 15 residues. CDR1 and CDR2 from the germline V gene are PRHDT and FYEKMQ (reference sequence). The germline V and J ends were trimmed by 4 bases and 3 bases, with 15 bases remaining between them. In DNA, the CDR3 is TGTGCCAGCAGCTACTCTCCGGGGATTGAAGAGACCCAGTACTTC. Amino acid sequence: CASSYSPGIEETQYF.

This clone has only one observation. The chain recombines TRBV6-2 or TRBV6-3 with TRBJ1-1; D perhaps matches TRBD1 (6 bases). Germline values: CDR1 MNHEY, CDR2 SVGEGT. The CDR3 runs 11 residues. V shed 4 bases and J shed 6 bases, with 6 bases lying between them. This CDR3 is CASSWGPEAFF. CDR3 in DNA: TGTGCCAGCAGTTGGGGGCCTGAAGCTTTCTTT.

The chain carries TRBV7-2 and TRBJ2-5; 12 nucleotides line up with TRBD2. Germline CDR1 SGHTA, CDR2 FQGNSA. V trimming: 1 base; J trimming: 4 bases; junction bases outside the gene matches: 10. The CDR3 is 18 amino acids. CDR3 sequence: CASSLVGRLAGGRETQYF. The CDR3 nucleotides read TGTGCCAGCAGCTTAGTAGGGAGGCTAGCGGGGGGGCGAGAGACCCAGTACTTC.

This clone was detected only once. The J gene is TRBJ1-1, the V gene TRBV10-3, with TRBD1 matching over 9 bases. The CDR3 loop spans 13 amino acids. Per the germline V gene, CDR1 is ENHRY and CDR2 is SYGVKD. J was trimmed by 3 bases and V by 6 bases; bases with no gene match: 2. For the CDR3, the DNA is TGTGCCATCAGACAGGGGGCGGACACTGAAGCTTTCTTT. Encoded protein: CAIRQGADTEAFF.

This clone was counted a few times. The chain carries TRBV2 and TRBJ2-5; 13 bases are a match to TRBD2. The V gene end was trimmed by 5 bases and the J gene end by 7 bases; junction bases not matched to a gene: 10. Germline V CDR1 and CDR2: SNHLY, FYNNEI. CDR3 length equals 16 residues. CDR3 sequence: CASSSGTSGVSGTQYF. Written as DNA, the CDR3 is TGTGCCAGCAGTAGCGGGACTAGCGGGGTTTCGGGGACCCAGTACTTC. The whole variable domain, filled in from reference TRBV2 and TRBJ2-5, reads EPEVTQTPSHQVTQMGQEVILRCVPISNHLYFYWYRQILGQKVEFLVSFYNNEISEKSEIFDDQFSVERPDGSNFTLKIRSTKLEDSAMYFCASSSGTSGVSGTQYFGPGTRLLVL.

The chain carries TRBV27 and TRBJ1-1, with 7 bases fitting TRBD1. V shed 5 bases, J shed 1 base, and the junction held 4 bases outside the gene matches. Germline CDR1 reads MNHEY; CDR2 reads SMNVEV (reference sequence). The CDR3 is 14 amino acids. CDR3 coding DNA: TGTGCCAGCAGTCAAAGACAGGGGAACACTGAAGCTTTCTTT. This translates into CASSQRQGNTEAFF.

J is TRBJ1-1 and V is TRBV5-4, with TRBD1 as a possible D gene (6 bases). Trimming left V 2 bases short and J 1 base short, with 9 bases between. This CDR3 is 14 amino acids long. Germline lookup yields CDR1 SGHNT and CDR2 YYREEE (reference sequence). CDR3 amino acids: CASSLEQGNTEAFF. The CDR3 DNA is TGTGCCAGCAGCTTAGAACAGGGGAACACTGAAGCTTTCTTT. Full variable domain (outside the CDR3, taken from reference TRBV5-4 and TRBJ1-1): ETGVTQSPTHLIKTRGQQVTLRCSSQSGHNTVSWYQQALGQGPQFIFQYYREEENGRGNFPPRFSGLQFPNYSSELNVNALELDDSALYLCASSLEQGNTEAFFGQGTRLTVV.

This rearrangement joins TRBV18 to TRBJ2-3, with TRBD2 matching over 9 bases. The CDR3 is 17 residues long. Germline V CDR1 and CDR2: KGHSH, LQKENI. J lost 2 bases, V lost 3 bases, and 9 bases had no gene match. The CDR3 sequence: CASSPPRERGVTDTQYF. DNA for the CDR3: TGTGCCAGCTCACCCCCGAGGGAGCGGGGGGTCACAGATACGCAGTATTTT. Supplemented by reference TRBV18 and TRBJ2-3, the full variable domain reads NAGVMQNPRHLVRRRGQEARLRCSPMKGHSHVYWYRQLPEEGLKFMVYLQKENIIDESGMPKERFSAEFPKEGPSILRIQQVVRGDSAAYFCASSPPRERGVTDTQYFGPGTRLTVL.

The chain uses TRBV19 and TRBJ1-2, with TRBD1 matching over 8 bases. The CDR3 runs 12 residues. The trim removed 4 bases at V and 14 bases at J, leaving 9 bases unmatched. Germline CDR1 reads LNHDA; CDR2 reads SQIVND (reference sequence). The CDR3 region is CASSTGTGANTF. The CDR3 region has the DNA TGTGCCAGTAGTACCGGGACAGGCGCGAATACCTTC.

This sequence joins TRBV10-2 and TRBJ2-3, with 9 bases that match TRBD1. The V gene's germline CDR1 is WSHSY and CDR2 SAAADI. The CDR3 has 18 residues. The junction had 9 bases not matched to a gene; V was cut back by 2 bases and J by 0 bases. CDR3 sequence: CASSEDLGTGFSTDTQYF. The CDR3 DNA follows: TGCGCCAGCAGTGAGGATTTGGGGACAGGGTTCAGCACAGATACGCAGTATTTT.

The rearrangement uses TRBV7-2 and TRBJ1-6; TRBD1 is a possible D gene (6 bases). The CDR3 is 13 amino acids. CDR1 is SGHTA and CDR2 is FQGNSA in the germline V gene. Trimming took off 3 bases at V and 13 bases at J, with 13 bases between the two ends. CDR3 nucleotide sequence: TGTGCCAGCAGCTTCCGGCCCGACAGGCCCCTCCACTTT. Translation: CASSFRPDRPLHF.

The rearrangement uses TRBV7-2 and TRBJ2-1; TRBD2 matches at 7 bases. The J segment lost 10 bases and the V segment lost 5 bases, leaving 11 bases of the junction unmatched. The CDR3 has 14 residues. Germline V gives CDR1 SGHTA, CDR2 FQGNSA. CDR3 sequence reads: CASSPLPGEGEQFF. Written as DNA, the CDR3 is TGTGCCAGCAGCCCGCTACCCGGGGAGGGGGAGCAGTTCTTC. Together with reference TRBV7-2 and TRBJ2-1, the CDR3 gives the full variable domain: GAGVSQSPSNKVTEKGKDVELRCDPISGHTALYWYRQSLGQGLEFLIYFQGNSAPDKSGLPSDRFSAERTGGSVSTLTIQRTQQEDSAVYLCASSPLPGEGEQFFGPGTRLTVL.

The J gene is TRBJ2-5, the V gene TRBV3-1 (or the pseudogene TRBV3-2); 11 bases map to TRBD2. CDR3 length: 16 residues. The J segment lost 0 bases and the V segment lost 7 bases, leaving 7 bases of the junction unmatched. Germline assignment: CDR1 LGHDT and CDR2 YNNKEL (reference sequence). The CDR3 is CASNLAGGPNQETQYF. The CDR3 DNA sequence: TGTGCCAGCAACTTAGCGGGGGGGCCGAACCAAGAGACCCAGTACTTC.

The gene calls are TRBV9 and TRBJ2-7; D might be TRBD2 (6 bases). Trimming pared 3 bases from V and 2 bases from J, leaving 9 bases between. Per germline, CDR1 SGDLS and CDR2 YYNGEE. The CDR3 sequence is 13 residues long. The CDR3 region has the DNA TGTGCCAGCAGCGCCTCGGGAGCCTACGAGCAGTACTTC. Its protein is CASSASGAYEQYF.

The chain combines TRBV10-3 with TRBJ1-2; TRBD1 matches at 10 bases. The CDR3 totals 14 residues. V gave up 3 bases and J gave up 6 bases; unmatched junction bases: 4. Germline V gives CDR1 ENHRY, CDR2 SYGVKD. In nucleotides, the CDR3 is TGTGCCATCAGTGATCCCGGGACAGGGGATGGCTACACCTTC. Amino acid sequence: CAISDPGTGDGYTF.

The CDR3 nucleotides are TGTGCCATTAGGTCGGGACAGAGCCACTATGGCTACACCTTC. This translates into CAIRSGQSHYGYTF. The chain links TRBV10-3 to TRBJ1-2; 7 nucleotides match TRBD1. CDR1 and CDR2 from the germline V gene are ENHRY and SYGVKD. The CDR3 is 14 amino acids. Losses at the gene ends were 9 bases for V and 3 bases for J; bases not matched to a gene: 10.

Here the CDR3 DNA reads TGTGCCAGCAGCTCCAGACTAGCGGGAGCGCAGGGAGATACGCAGTATTTT. This encodes CASSSRLAGAQGDTQYF. This rearrangement joins TRBV5-4 to TRBJ2-3, with TRBD2 matching over 12 bases. The germline V gene has CDR1 SGHNT and CDR2 YYREEE (reference sequence). This CDR3 has 17 residues. Losses at the gene ends were 3 bases for V and 5 bases for J; bases not matched to a gene: 10.

The DNA of the CDR3 is TGTGCCAGCAGTTTCCCACTAGCGGGGGACATTAGCACAGATACGCAGTATTTT. Residues: CASSFPLAGDISTDTQYF. The chain carries TRBV28 and TRBJ2-3; TRBD2 matches at 11 bases. The junction had 8 bases not matched to a gene; V was cut back by 3 bases and J by 0 bases. The CDR3 spans 18 residues. Germline loops: CDR1 MDHEN, CDR2 SYDVKM. Filled out from reference TRBV28 and TRBJ2-3, the complete variable domain reads DVKVTQSSRYLVKRTGEKVFLECVQDMDHENMFWYRQDPGLGLRLIYFSYDVKMKEKGDIPEGYSVSREKKERFSLILESASTNQTSMYLCASSFPLAGDISTDTQYFGPGTRLTVL.

The chain joins TRBV10-3 to TRBJ2-6, with a tentative D call TRBD2 (6 bases). This CDR3 spans 13 amino acids. V gave up 10 bases and J gave up 4 bases, with 11 bases separating them. Germline V CDR1 and CDR2: ENHRY, SYGVKD. CDR3 amino acids: CASGVAGANVLTF. The CDR3 nucleotides read TGTGCCAGCGGGGTAGCGGGGGCCAACGTCCTGACTTTC.

This clone was picked up one time. The chain employs TRBV5-8 and TRBJ2-3; unclear D gene. CDR1 and CDR2 from the germline V gene are SGHTS and YDEGEE. This CDR3 is built from 16 residues. The V gene lost 0 bases and the J gene lost 3 bases, with 14 bases spanning the gap. CDR3 bases: TGTGCCAGCAGCTTGGAGGAGCCCCGAGGTACAGATACGCAGTATTTT. Residues: CASSLEEPRGTDTQYF.

The chain joins TRBV18 to TRBJ2-2, with unresolved D. The CDR3 has 14 amino acids. CDR1 is KGHSH and CDR2 is LQKENI in the germline V gene. V gave up 2 bases and J gave up 4 bases, with 8 bases separating them. The DNA for the CDR3 is TGTGCCAGCTCACCAATAGAATTCACCGGGGAGCTGTTTTTT. Translation: CASSPIEFTGELFF.

This clone was seen only once. This chain joins TRBV5-6 and TRBJ2-3, with TRBD2 matching over 8 bases. Germline CDR1 and CDR2: SGHDT and YYEEEE. CDR3 length: 15 amino acids. Trimming cost V 3 bases and J 2 bases; bases outside gene matches: 5. CDR3 in DNA: TGTGCCAGCAGCTCCCCGGGACTAGACACAGATACGCAGTATTTT. It is translated as CASSSPGLDTDTQYF.

This clone was recorded once. V and J are TRBV11-2 and TRBJ1-2, with a possible D match to TRBD1 (5 bases). Trimming took 0 bases from V and 2 from J, leaving 10 bases between them. Germline V lookup: CDR1 SGHAT, CDR2 FQNNGV. The CDR3 extends over 15 amino acids. The CDR3 is CASSLEGAPNYGYTF. The CDR3 nucleotides read TGTGCCAGCAGCTTAGAAGGGGCTCCAAACTATGGCTACACCTTC.

The V and J genes are TRBV7-2 and TRBJ2-3; 14 positions match TRBD2. V gave up 5 bases and J gave up 6 bases; unmatched junction bases: 1. The V gene's germline CDR1 is SGHTA and CDR2 FQGNSA. The CDR3 loop spans 14 amino acids. Here the CDR3 reads CASSRTSGGDTQYF. The CDR3 DNA follows: TGTGCCAGCAGCCGGACTAGCGGGGGGGATACGCAGTATTTT.

V and J are TRBV21-1 and TRBJ1-2; the table's D call of TRBD1 was not tested on the DNA. TRBV21-1 is a pseudogene segment. The CDR3 sequence is 15 residues long. For the CDR3, the DNA is TGTGCCAGCCTTAAGCACAGGGGGCGCCACCATGGCTACACCTTC. Residues: CASLKHRGRHHGYTF.